This passage covers 9 T cell receptor beta chains from one sample sequenced in a study of cytomegalovirus exposure and HLA in healthy donors. Primers for the PCR totalled 60 Vbeta and 13 Jbeta. Measured with immunoSEQ multiplex PCR; TCRdb has only the in-frame clones, and not every one. The sample shows 95,000 to 150,000 clones, over 6.5% of them seen only once. Sequenced: PBMCs. These receptors all come from a woman in her thirties or forties in good health and CMV-seropositive.

CDR3 sequence: CASSLGQSSLYEQYF. The CDR3 nucleotides read TGTGCCAGCAGCTTAGGACAGTCTTCCCTCTACGAGCAGTACTTC. The rearrangement uses TRBV7-9 and TRBJ2-7; the D gene is possibly TRBD1 (5 bases). The CDR3 extends over 15 amino acids. In germline, CDR1 is SEHNR, CDR2 FQNEAQ (reference sequence). V gave up 1 base and J gave up 3 bases, with 13 bases separating them.

The chain links TRBV5-1 to TRBJ1-3; a possible D gene is TRBD1 (5 bases). The CDR3 sequence is 16 residues long. The V and J ends lost 0 bases and 0 bases respectively, with 10 bases between them. The germline V gene encodes CDR1 SGHRS and CDR2 YFSETQ. The CDR3 DNA sequence: TGCGCCAGCAGCTTGGGACAGTCGAGCTCTGGAAACACCATATATTTT. This sequence encodes CASSLGQSSSGNTIYF. The variable domain in full, completed from reference TRBV5-1 and TRBJ1-3, reads KAGVTQTPRYLIKTRGQQVTLSCSPISGHRSVSWYQQTPGQGLQFLFEYFSETQRNKGNFPGRFSGRQFSNSRSEMNVSTLELGDSALYLCASSLGQSSSGNTIYFGEGSWLTVV.

The chain uses TRBV9 and TRBJ1-1; D uncertain. Germline CDR1 reads SGDLS; CDR2 reads YYNGEE. The CDR3 length is 13 residues. V was shortened by 0 bases and J by 8 bases, with 11 bases between the two germline ends. The chain's CDR3 is CASSVERSSEAFF. The CDR3 nucleotides are TGTGCCAGCAGCGTAGAGCGGAGCTCGGAAGCTTTCTTT. The full variable domain, its missing parts supplied by reference TRBV9 and TRBJ1-1, is DSGVTQTPKHLITATGQRVTLRCSPRSGDLSVYWYQQSLDQGLQFLIQYYNGEERAKGNILERFSAQQFPDLHSELNLSSLELGDSALYFCASSVERSSEAFFGQGTRLTVV.

This clone was seen a few times. V is TRBV5-6 and J is TRBJ2-5; TRBD1 agrees at 8 bases. The trim removed 3 bases at V and 5 bases at J, leaving 9 bases unmatched. In germline, CDR1 is SGHDT, CDR2 YYEEEE. This CDR3 has 15 amino acids. In DNA form, the CDR3 reads TGTGCCAGCAGCTCCAGCGGCAGGGGGCGGGAGACCCAGTACTTC. It translates to CASSSSGRGRETQYF. The whole variable domain, filled in from reference TRBV5-6 and TRBJ2-5, reads DAGVTQSPTHLIKTRGQQVTLRCSPKSGHDTVSWYQQALGQGPQFIFQYYEEEERQRGNFPDRFSGHQFPNYSSELNVNALLLGDSALYLCASSSSGRGRETQYFGPGTRLLVL.

There are a few counts of this clone. J is TRBJ2-7 and V is TRBV19; 8 bases map to TRBD1. The CDR3 totals 13 residues. V was clipped by 6 bases and J by 3 bases; unmatched bases: 4. Germline assignment: CDR1 LNHDA and CDR2 SQIVND (reference sequence). The CDR3 loop reads CASSTDRGYEQYF. CDR3 bases: TGTGCCAGTAGCACCGACAGGGGCTACGAGCAGTACTTC.

This clone was observed a handful of times. The rearrangement joins TRBV28 to TRBJ2-7; 8 nucleotides match TRBD1. This CDR3 spans 14 amino acids. Per the germline V gene, CDR1 is MDHEN and CDR2 is SYDVKM. V dropped 5 bases and J dropped 3; count of bases not matched to a gene: 6. CDR3 loop: CASSPPQGDYEQYF. The CDR3 DNA sequence: TGTGCCAGCAGTCCTCCACAGGGGGACTACGAGCAGTACTTC.

The V gene is TRBV5-4, the J gene TRBJ2-3; a possible D gene is TRBD2 (5 bases). Trimming shortened V by 1 base and J by 5 bases, and 11 bases separated the two germline ends. This CDR3 comprises 14 residues. Germline CDR1 is SGHNT and CDR2 is YYREEE (reference sequence). The CDR3 protein is CASSLKLAVDTQYF. CDR3 nucleotides: TGTGCCAGCAGCTTGAAGCTAGCAGTAGATACGCAGTATTTT.

The J gene is TRBJ1-1, the V gene TRBV29-1, with 8 bases identical to TRBD1. Germline V gene lookup returns CDR1 SQVTM and CDR2 ANQGSEA. The CDR3 runs 14 residues. Trimming removed 5 bases from V and 7 bases from J; junction bases left unmatched: 12. The CDR3 reads CSVLTSDREHEAFF. CDR3 DNA: TGCAGCGTTCTAACCTCGGACAGGGAGCATGAAGCTTTCTTT.

The chain is built from TRBV5-1 and TRBJ1-2; 11 nucleotides match TRBD1. V dropped 5 bases and J dropped 4; count of bases not matched to a gene: 4. This CDR3 is built from 14 residues. The germline V gene encodes CDR1 SGHRS and CDR2 YFSETQ. The CDR3 reads CASRPGTGGYGYTF. CDR3 bases: TGCGCCAGCAGACCCGGGACAGGGGGCTATGGCTACACCTTC.